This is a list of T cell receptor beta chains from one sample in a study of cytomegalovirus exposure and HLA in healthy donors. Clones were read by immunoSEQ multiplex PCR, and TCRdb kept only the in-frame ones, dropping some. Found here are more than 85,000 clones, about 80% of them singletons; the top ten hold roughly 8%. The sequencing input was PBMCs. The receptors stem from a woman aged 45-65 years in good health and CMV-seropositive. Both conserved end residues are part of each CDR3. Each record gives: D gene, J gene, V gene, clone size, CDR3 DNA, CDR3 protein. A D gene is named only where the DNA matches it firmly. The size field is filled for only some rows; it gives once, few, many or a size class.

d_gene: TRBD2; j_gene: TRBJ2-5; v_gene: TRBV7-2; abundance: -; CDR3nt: TGTGCCAGCAGCTCGGGACTAGCGGGAGGTGGGGGGGAGACCCAGTACTTC; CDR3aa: CASSSGLAGGGGETQYF
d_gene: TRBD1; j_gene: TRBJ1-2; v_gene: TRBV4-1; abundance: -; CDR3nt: TGCGCCAGCAGCCAAGATCGGATCAGGGGGCCTGGTGATGGCTACACCTTC; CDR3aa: CASSQDRIRGPGDGYTF
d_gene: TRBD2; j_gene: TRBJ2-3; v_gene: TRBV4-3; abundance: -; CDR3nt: TGCGCCAGCAGCCCGGTGCCTGGTGGGGGGGGTGGCACAGATACGCAGTATTTT; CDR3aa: CASSPVPGGGGGTDTQYF
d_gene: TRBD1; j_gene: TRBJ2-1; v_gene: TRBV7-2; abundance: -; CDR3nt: TGTGCCAGCAGCTGGGACAGCTACAATGAGCAGTTCTTC; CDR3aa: CASSWDSYNEQFF
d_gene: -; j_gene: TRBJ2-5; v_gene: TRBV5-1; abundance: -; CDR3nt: TGCGCCAGCAGGAAAGGTGCCGGAGCGGAGACCCAGTACTTC; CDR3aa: CASRKGAGAETQYF
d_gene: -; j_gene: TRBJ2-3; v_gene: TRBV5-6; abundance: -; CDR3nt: TGTGCCAGCAGCTTGTACGGGACAACAGATACGCAGTATTTT; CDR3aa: CASSLYGTTDTQYF
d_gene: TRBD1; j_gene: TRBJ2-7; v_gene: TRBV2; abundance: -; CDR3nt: TGTGCCAGCTCCGGGACAGGAGGTAGTGAGCAGTACTTC; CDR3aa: CASSGTGGSEQYF
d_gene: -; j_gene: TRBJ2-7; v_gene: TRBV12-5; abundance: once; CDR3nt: TGTGCTAGTGCCCTTACCTACGAGCAGTACTTC; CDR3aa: CASALTYEQYF
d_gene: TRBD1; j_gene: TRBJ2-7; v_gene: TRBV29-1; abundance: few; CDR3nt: TGCAGCGGACAGGGAGATTCCTACGAGCAGTACTTC; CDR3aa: CSGQGDSYEQYF
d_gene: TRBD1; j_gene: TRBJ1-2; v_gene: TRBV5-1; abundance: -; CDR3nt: TGCGCCAGCAGCTTGAGGACAGGGGGCGTCTATGGCTACACCTTC; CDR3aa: CASSLRTGGVYGYTF
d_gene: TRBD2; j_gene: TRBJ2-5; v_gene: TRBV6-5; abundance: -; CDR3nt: TGTGCCACCGCCGGACTAGCGGGGGTAACGGAGACCCAGTACTTC; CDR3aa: CATAGLAGVTETQYF
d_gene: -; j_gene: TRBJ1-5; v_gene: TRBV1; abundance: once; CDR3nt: TGCACCAGCAGCCAAGAACGGAGGGGGCGAACACAGCCCCAGCATTTT; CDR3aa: CTSSQERRGRTQPQHF
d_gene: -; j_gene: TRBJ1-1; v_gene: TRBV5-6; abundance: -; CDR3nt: TGTGCCAGCAGCTTTGGCAGGGGAAACACTGAAGCTTTCTTT; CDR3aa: CASSFGRGNTEAFF
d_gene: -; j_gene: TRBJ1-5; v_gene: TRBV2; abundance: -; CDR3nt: TGTGCCAGCAGTGAAGGCAGGGTAGATATTCAGCCCCAGCATTTT; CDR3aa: CASSEGRVDIQPQHF
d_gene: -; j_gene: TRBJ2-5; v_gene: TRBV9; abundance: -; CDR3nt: TGTGCCAGCAGCATGAGTAGCGGTCAAGAGACCCAGTACTTC; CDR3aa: CASSMSSGQETQYF
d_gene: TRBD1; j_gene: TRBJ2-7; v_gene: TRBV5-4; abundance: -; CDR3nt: TGTGCCAGCAGCACAAGACAGGGGGCGATGATCTACGAGCAGTACTTC; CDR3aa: CASSTRQGAMIYEQYF
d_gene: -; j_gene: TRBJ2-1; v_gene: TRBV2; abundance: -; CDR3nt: TGTGCCAGCAGTCCCGGGTCCCAGTCCTACAATGAGCAGTTCTTC; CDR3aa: CASSPGSQSYNEQFF
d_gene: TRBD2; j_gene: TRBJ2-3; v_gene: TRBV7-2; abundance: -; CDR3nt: TGTGCCAGCAAGCGGGGGGCTAGCACAGATACGCAGTATTTT; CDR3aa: CASKRGASTDTQYF
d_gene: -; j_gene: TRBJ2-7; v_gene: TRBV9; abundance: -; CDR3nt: TGTGCCACCCCGGGGGGCAGACTCTACGAGCAGTACTTC; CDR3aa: CATPGGRLYEQYF
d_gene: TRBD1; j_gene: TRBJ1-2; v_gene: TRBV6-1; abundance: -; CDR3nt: TGTGCCAGCAGCCCGGGGACAGCTAACTATGGCTACACCTTC; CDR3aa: CASSPGTANYGYTF
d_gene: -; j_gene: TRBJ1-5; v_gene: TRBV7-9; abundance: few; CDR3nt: TGTGCCAGCAGCTTAGAGGGGGTTGGCAATCAGCCCCAGCATTTT; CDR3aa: CASSLEGVGNQPQHF
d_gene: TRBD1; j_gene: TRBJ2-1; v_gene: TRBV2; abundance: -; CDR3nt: TGTGCCAGCAGTATAGGGGGCCAAAACAATGAGCAGTTCTTC; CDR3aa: CASSIGGQNNEQFF
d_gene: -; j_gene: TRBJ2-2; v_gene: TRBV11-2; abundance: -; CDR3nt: TGTGCCAGCAGCTTAGTCCAGGCTTTAACCAGGGACACCGGGGAGCTGTTTTTT; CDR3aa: CASSLVQALTRDTGELFF
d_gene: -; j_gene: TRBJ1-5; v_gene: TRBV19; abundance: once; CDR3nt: TGTGCCAGTAGTATGGTACAGGGATTCAATCAGCCCCAGCATTTT; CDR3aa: CASSMVQGFNQPQHF
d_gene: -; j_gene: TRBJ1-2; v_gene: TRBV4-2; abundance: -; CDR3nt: TGTGCCAGCAGGGCAGGGCGGTATGGCTACACCTTC; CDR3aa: CASRAGRYGYTF
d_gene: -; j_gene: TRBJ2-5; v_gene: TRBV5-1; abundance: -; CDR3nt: TGCGCCAGCAGCGATGCAGGGGGGGAGACCCAGTACTTC; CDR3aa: CASSDAGGETQYF
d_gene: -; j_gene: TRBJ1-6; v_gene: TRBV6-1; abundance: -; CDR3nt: TGTGCCAGCAGTGACAGGGTATTTGAGTCCCTCCACTTT; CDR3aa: CASSDRVFESLHF
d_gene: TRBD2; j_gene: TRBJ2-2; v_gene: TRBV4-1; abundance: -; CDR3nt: TGCGCCAGCACCCAAAGCGGGGGGGATACCGGGGAGCTGTTTTTT; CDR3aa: CASTQSGGDTGELFF
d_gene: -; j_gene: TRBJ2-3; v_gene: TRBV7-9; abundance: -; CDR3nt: TGTGCCAGCAGCCTCAGGGGAGCACAAGATACGCAGTATTTT; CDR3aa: CASSLRGAQDTQYF
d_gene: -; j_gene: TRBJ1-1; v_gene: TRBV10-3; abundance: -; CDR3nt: TGTGCCATCAGCCCCCGGTTGGACTTTATTGGGGTGAACACTGAAGCTTTCTTT; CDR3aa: CAISPRLDFIGVNTEAFF
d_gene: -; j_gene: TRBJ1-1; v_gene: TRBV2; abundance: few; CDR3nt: TGTGCCAGCAGTTCCGGGAACACTGAAGCTTTCTTT; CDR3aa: CASSSGNTEAFF
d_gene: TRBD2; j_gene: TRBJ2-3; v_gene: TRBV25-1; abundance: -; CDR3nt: TGTGCCAGCAGTGAATTCGGGGGGGGAGGCCCGAGCACAGATACGCAGTATTTT; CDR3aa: CASSEFGGGGPSTDTQYF
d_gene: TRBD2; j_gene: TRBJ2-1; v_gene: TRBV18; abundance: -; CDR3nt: TGTGCCAGCTCACCATCTCTAGCGGGGGGGCCGGAATTTTACTACAATGAGCAGTTCTTC; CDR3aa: CASSPSLAGGPEFYYNEQFF
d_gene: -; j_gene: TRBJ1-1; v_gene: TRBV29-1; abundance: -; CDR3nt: TGCAGCGCAAGCGGACCGACGAACACTGAAGCTTTCTTT; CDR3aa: CSASGPTNTEAFF
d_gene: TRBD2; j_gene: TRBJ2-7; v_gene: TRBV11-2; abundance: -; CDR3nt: TGTGCCAGCAGCTTAGGGGCGGGACTAGAAGGGGCCTACGAGCAGTACTTC; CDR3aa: CASSLGAGLEGAYEQYF
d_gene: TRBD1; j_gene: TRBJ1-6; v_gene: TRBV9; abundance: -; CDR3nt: TGTGCCAGCAGCGTAGGAGGGACAGGGGTAAATTCACCCCTCCACTTT; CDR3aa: CASSVGGTGVNSPLHF
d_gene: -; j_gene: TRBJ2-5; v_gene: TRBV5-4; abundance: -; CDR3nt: TGTGCCAGCAGCTTGGTCCTTAGGGGGACCCAGTACTTC; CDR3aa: CASSLVLRGTQYF
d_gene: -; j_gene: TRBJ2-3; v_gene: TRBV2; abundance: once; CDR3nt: TGTGCCAGCAGTGACCGAGAGGAATTGCCAGATACGCAGTATTTT; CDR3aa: CASSDREELPDTQYF
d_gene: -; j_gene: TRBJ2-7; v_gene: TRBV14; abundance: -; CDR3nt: TGTGCCAGCAGCCAAGGACTCAATTACGAGCAGTACTTC; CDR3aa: CASSQGLNYEQYF
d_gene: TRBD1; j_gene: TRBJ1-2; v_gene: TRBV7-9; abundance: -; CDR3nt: TGTGCCAGCAGCTTAGCGGGACAGGGGGCCGCCACCTTC; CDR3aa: CASSLAGQGAATF
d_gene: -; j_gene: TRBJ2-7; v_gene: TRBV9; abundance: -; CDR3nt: TGTGCCAGCAGCCCCCAGGGCTTCTCTTCCTACGAGCAGTACTTC; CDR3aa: CASSPQGFSSYEQYF
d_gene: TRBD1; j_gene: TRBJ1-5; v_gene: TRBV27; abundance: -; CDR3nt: TGTGCCAGCAGCCCGGACAGGGGCAATCAGCCCCAGCATTTT; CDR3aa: CASSPDRGNQPQHF
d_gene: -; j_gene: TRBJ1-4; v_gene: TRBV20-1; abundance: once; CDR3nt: TGCAGTGTCGGGAATGAAAAACTGTTTTTT; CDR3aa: CSVGNEKLFF
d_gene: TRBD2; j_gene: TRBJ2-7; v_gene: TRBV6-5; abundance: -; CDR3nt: TGTGCCAGCAGTTACCTGTGGATAGCGGGAGGAGGCGAGCAGTACTTC; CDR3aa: CASSYLWIAGGGEQYF
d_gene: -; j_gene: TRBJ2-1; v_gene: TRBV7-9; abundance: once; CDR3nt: TGTTCCAGCAGCTTGGCGACTTGGGATGAGCAGTTCTTC; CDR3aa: CSSSLATWDEQFF
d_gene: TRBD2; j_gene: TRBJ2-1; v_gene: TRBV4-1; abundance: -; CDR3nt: TGCGCCAGCAGCCTTCGGGGGGACTCCTACAATGAGCAGTTCTTC; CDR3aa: CASSLRGDSYNEQFF
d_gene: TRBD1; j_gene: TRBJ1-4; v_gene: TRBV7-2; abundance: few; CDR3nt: TGTGCCAGCAGCTTACAGGGACAGCCTAATGAAAAACTGTTTTTT; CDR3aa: CASSLQGQPNEKLFF
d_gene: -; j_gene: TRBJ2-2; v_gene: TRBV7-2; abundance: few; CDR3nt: TGTGCCAGCAGCTGGACAACCACCGGGGAGCTGTTTTTT; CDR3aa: CASSWTTTGELFF
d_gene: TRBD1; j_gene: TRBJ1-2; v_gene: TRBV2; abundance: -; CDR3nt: TGTGCCAGCAAGTTGCAGGGGGCCGGCCGCTATGGCTACACCTTC; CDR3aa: CASKLQGAGRYGYTF
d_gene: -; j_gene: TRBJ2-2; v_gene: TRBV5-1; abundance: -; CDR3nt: TGCGCCAGCAGCTTGGGACAGGTGAACACCGGGGAGCTGTTTTTT; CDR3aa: CASSLGQVNTGELFF